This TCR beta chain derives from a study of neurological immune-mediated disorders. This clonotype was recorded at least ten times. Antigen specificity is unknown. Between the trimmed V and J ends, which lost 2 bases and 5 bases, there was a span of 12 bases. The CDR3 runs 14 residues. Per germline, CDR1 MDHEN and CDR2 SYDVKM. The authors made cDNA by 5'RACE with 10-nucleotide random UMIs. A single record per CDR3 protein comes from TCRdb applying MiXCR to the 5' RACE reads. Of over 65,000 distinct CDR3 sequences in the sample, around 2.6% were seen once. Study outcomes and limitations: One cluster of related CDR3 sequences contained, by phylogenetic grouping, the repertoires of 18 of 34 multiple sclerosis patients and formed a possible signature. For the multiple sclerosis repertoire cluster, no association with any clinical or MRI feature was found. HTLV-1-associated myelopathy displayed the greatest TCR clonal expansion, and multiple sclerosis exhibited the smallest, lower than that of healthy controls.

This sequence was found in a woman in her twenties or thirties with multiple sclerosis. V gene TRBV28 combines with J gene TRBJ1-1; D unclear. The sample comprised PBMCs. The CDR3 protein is CASSLGVGGTEAFF. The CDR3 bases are TGTGCCAGCAGTTTAGGGGTGGGTGGGACTGAAGCTTTCTTT. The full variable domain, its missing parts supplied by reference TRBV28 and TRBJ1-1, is DVKVTQSSRYLVKRTGEKVFLECVQDMDHENMFWYRQDPGLGLRLIYFSYDVKMKEKGDIPEGYSVSREKKERFSLILESASTNQTSMYLCASSLGVGGTEAFFGQGTRLTVV.